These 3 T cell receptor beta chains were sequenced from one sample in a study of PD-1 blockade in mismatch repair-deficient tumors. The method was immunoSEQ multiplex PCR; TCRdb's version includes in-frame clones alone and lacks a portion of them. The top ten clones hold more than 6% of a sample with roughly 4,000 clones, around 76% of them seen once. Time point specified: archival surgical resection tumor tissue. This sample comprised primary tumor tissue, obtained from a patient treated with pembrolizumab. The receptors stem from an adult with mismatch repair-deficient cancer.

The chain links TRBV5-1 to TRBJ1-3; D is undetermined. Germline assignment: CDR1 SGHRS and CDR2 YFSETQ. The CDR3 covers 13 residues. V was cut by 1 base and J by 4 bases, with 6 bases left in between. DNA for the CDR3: TGCGCCAGCAGCTTGATGGAGGGAAACACCATATATTTT. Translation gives CASSLMEGNTIYF.

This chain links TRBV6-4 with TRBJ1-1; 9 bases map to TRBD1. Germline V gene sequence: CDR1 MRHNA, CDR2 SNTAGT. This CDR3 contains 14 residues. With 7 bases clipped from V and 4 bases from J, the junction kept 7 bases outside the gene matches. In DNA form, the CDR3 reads TGTGCCAGCAAGGTGGGACAGGGTAGCACTGAAGCTTTCTTT. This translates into CASKVGQGSTEAFF.

The CDR3 nucleotides read TGTGCCAGCGCTAGCGGGAGCTGGACAGAGACCCAGTACTTC. This gives the protein CASASGSWTETQYF. This sequence joins TRBV9 and TRBJ2-5; 10 bases match TRBD2. CDR3 size: 14 residues. Germline CDR1 reads SGDLS; CDR2 reads YYNGEE. The V gene end was trimmed by 7 bases and the J gene end by 4 bases; junction bases not matched to a gene: 7.